The 31 T cell receptor beta chains given below trace back to one sample, sequenced in a study of shared clonotypes between healthy human individuals. The method was immunoSEQ multiplex PCR; TCRdb's version includes in-frame clones alone and lacks a portion of them. The sample has millions of clones; approximately 92% are singletons. Sequencing was done on a sample of naive CD4+ T cells sorted from blood. Subset reported: CD45RA+ positively selected. Every receptor here comes from a man between 18 and 35 years old in good health.

This rearrangement joins TRBV5-4 to TRBJ2-1; weak D call: TRBD1 (6 bases). Germline V CDR1 and CDR2: SGHNT, YYREEE (reference sequence). This CDR3 has 15 residues. Trimming took off 3 bases at V and 6 bases at J, with 16 bases between the two ends. For the CDR3, the DNA is TGTGCCAGCAGCTCACCCGGGACAAAGATCAATGAGCAGTTCTTC. Translating gives CASSSPGTKINEQFF.

The chain joins TRBV2 to TRBJ2-2, with D unclear. V was cut by 3 bases and J by 6 bases, with 17 bases left in between. CDR3 size: 16 residues. CDR1 is SNHLY and CDR2 is FYNNEI in the germline V gene. CDR3 coding DNA: TGTGCCAGCAGTGAGGGTGTGTCGGGTAGAGCCGGGGAGCTGTTTTTT. Translated: CASSEGVSGRAGELFF.

Concerning this clone itself: Other DNA sequences within the sample encode an identical CDR3. The chain joins TRBV5-1 to TRBJ1-2; D remains ambiguous. From germline, CDR1 is SGHRS and CDR2 YFSETQ. V was shortened by 4 bases and J by 3 bases, with 10 bases between the two germline ends. CDR3 length: 13 residues. The CDR3 here is CASSLDTYYGYTF. Here the CDR3 DNA reads TGCGCCAGCAGCCTAGACACCTACTATGGCTACACCTTC.

The chain joins TRBV9 to TRBJ1-3; TRBD1 is a possible D gene (5 bases). Germline CDR1 reads SGDLS; CDR2 reads YYNGEE. This CDR3 comprises 13 residues. V lost 4 bases, J lost 4 bases, and 9 bases lay in between. The CDR3 DNA follows: TGTGCCAGCAGCCCACGGGGGGGAAACACCATATATTTT. The encoded protein is CASSPRGGNTIYF.

This clone was seen only a few times. Other DNA sequences in the sample encode the same CDR3. This rearrangement joins TRBV9 to TRBJ2-2; possible D gene TRBD2, 6 bases. Trimming took off 0 bases at V and 4 bases at J, with 10 bases between the two ends. The CDR3 extends over 15 amino acids. CDR1 and CDR2 (germline): SGDLS, YYNGEE. CDR3 nucleotide sequence: TGTGCCAGCAGCGTAGCGGGAGTAGGCACCGGGGAGCTGTTTTTT. Encoded protein: CASSVAGVGTGELFF.

The V gene is TRBV7-2, the J gene TRBJ2-6, with D possibly matching TRBD1 (5 bases). V was trimmed by 3 bases and J by 0 bases, leaving 12 bases between them. Germline CDR1 is SGHTA and CDR2 is FQGNSA. The CDR3 loop spans 17 amino acids. The CDR3 DNA is TGTGCCAGCAGCTTGCCTACAGGATTCTCTGGGGCCAACGTCCTGACTTTC. This translates into CASSLPTGFSGANVLTF.

The CDR3 nucleotides are TGCAGCGTTTCACTAGCGGGGGGCCAAGAGACCCAGTACTTC. Its protein is CSVSLAGGQETQYF. The J gene is TRBJ2-5, the V gene TRBV29-1, with 12 bases aligning to TRBD2. Germline CDR1 reads SQVTM; CDR2 reads ANQGSEA. The CDR3 is 14 residues long. J lost 1 base, V lost 5 bases, and 2 bases had no gene match.

This rearrangement joins TRBV15 to TRBJ2-3, with 9 positions matching TRBD2. From germline, CDR1 is LNHNV and CDR2 YYDKDF (reference sequence). The CDR3 has 17 amino acids. The V and J ends lost 0 bases and 0 bases, in that order; junction bases with no gene match: 4. The CDR3 sequence: CATSRETSGVSTDTQYF. The CDR3 DNA sequence: TGTGCCACCAGCAGAGAGACTAGCGGAGTTAGCACAGATACGCAGTATTTT.

The chain recombines TRBV7-3 with TRBJ2-3, with TRBD1 as a possible D gene (6 bases). From germline, CDR1 is SGHTA and CDR2 FQGTGA. Trimming pared 5 bases from V and 10 bases from J, leaving 16 bases between. The CDR3 consists of 13 residues. The CDR3 region is CASSRPPEGAQYF. In DNA, the CDR3 is TGTGCCAGCAGCCGACCCCCTGAGGGGGCGCAGTATTTT.

J is TRBJ1-4 and V is TRBV5-6, with 7 positions matching TRBD1. The CDR3 contains 14 residues. Per germline, CDR1 SGHDT and CDR2 YYEEEE. Trimming cost V 5 bases and J 4 bases; bases outside gene matches: 5. The CDR3 DNA sequence: TGTGCCAGCAGAAAGACAGGGAATAATGAAAAACTGTTTTTT. Protein sequence: CASRKTGNNEKLFF. The full variable domain, in which reference TRBV5-6 and TRBJ1-4 provide the parts outside the CDR3, is DAGVTQSPTHLIKTRGQQVTLRCSPKSGHDTVSWYQQALGQGPQFIFQYYEEEERQRGNFPDRFSGHQFPNYSSELNVNALLLGDSALYLCASRKTGNNEKLFFGSGTQLSVL.

V usage is TRBV11-3 and J usage is TRBJ2-3, with TRBD2 matching over 7 bases. CDR1 and CDR2 (germline): SGHNT, YENEEA. This CDR3 comprises 17 residues. Germline trimming cut 5 bases from V and 0 bases from J; bases unmatched to any gene: 11. This CDR3 is CASSHKRAGVSTDTQYF. CDR3 DNA: TGTGCCAGCAGCCACAAGAGGGCGGGGGTTAGCACAGATACGCAGTATTTT.

CDR3 bases: TGCGCCAGCAGCTTCGGGACTAGCGGCGAGACCCAGTACTTC. Amino acid sequence: CASSFGTSGETQYF. The rearrangement joins TRBV5-1 to TRBJ2-5, with 11 bases fitting TRBD2. Germline V CDR1 and CDR2: SGHRS, YFSETQ. The J segment lost 5 bases and the V segment lost 2 bases, leaving 2 bases of the junction unmatched. CDR3 length: 14 amino acids.

The rearrangement uses TRBV5-1 and TRBJ2-3; 9 bases match TRBD2. Germline V gives CDR1 SGHRS, CDR2 YFSETQ. V gave up 7 bases and J gave up 4 bases; unmatched junction bases: 10. The CDR3 runs 15 residues. CDR3 in DNA: TGCGCCAGCGGCATTGGACTAGCGAGGGCAGATACGCAGTATTTT. Translated: CASGIGLARADTQYF.

Only a few counts were recorded for this clone. The chain links TRBV10-1 to TRBJ1-1, with D possibly matching TRBD1 (5 bases). The CDR3 has 13 amino acids. Per the germline V gene, CDR1 is WNHNN and CDR2 is SYGVQD (reference sequence). V shed 5 bases and J shed 5 bases, with 12 bases lying between them. This CDR3 reads CASSRTEGTEAFF. The CDR3 coding sequence is TGCGCCAGCAGTCGGACGGAGGGGACTGAAGCTTTCTTT.

With respect to this clone: The sample has other DNA sequences that encode this CDR3 too. The rearrangement uses TRBV18 and TRBJ2-1; D unresolved. V lost 2 bases, J lost 4 bases, and 6 bases lay in between. Germline CDR1 reads KGHSH; CDR2 reads LQKENI. The CDR3 consists of 13 residues. The CDR3 DNA reads as TGTGCCAGCTCACCAGGGGTTTACAATGAGCAGTTCTTC. Protein: CASSPGVYNEQFF.

This clone was detected only a few times. The same CDR3 can be traced to other DNA sequences in this sample. The chain recombines TRBV18 with TRBJ2-5, with unresolved D. CDR1 and CDR2 from the germline V gene are KGHSH and LQKENI. V lost 2 bases and J lost 0, with 1 base in between. The CDR3 runs 12 residues. CDR3 bases: TGTGCCAGCTCACCAGACCAAGAGACCCAGTACTTC. Translated, it gives CASSPDQETQYF.

The rearrangement joins TRBV25-1 to TRBJ2-3, with 12 bases matching TRBD2. The CDR3 is made up of 16 amino acids. Germline V gene lookup returns CDR1 MGHDK and CDR2 SYGVNS. Trimming took 5 bases from V and 3 from J; bases not matched to a gene: 6. This chain's CDR3 is CASSPHLAGGTDTQYF. CDR3 DNA: TGTGCCAGCAGTCCCCACCTAGCGGGGGGGACAGATACGCAGTATTTT. Full variable domain (remainder filled in from reference TRBV25-1 and TRBJ2-3): EADIYQTPRYLVIGTGKKITLECSQTMGHDKMYWYQQDPGMELHLIHYSYGVNSTEKGDLSSESTVSRIRTEHFPLTLESARPSHTSQYLCASSPHLAGGTDTQYFGPGTRLTVL.

This chain connects TRBV30 to TRBJ1-6; 7 nucleotides match TRBD1. Germline trimming cut 2 bases from V and 7 bases from J; bases unmatched to any gene: 8. The germline V gene encodes CDR1 GTSNPN and CDR2 SVGIG (reference sequence). The CDR3 contains 15 residues. The CDR3 DNA sequence: TGTGCCTGGAGTTTGACAGGGAAGGAGAATTCACCCCTCCACTTT. Protein sequence: CAWSLTGKENSPLHF. The whole variable domain, filled in from reference TRBV30 and TRBJ1-6, reads SQTIHQWPATLVQPVGSPLSLECTVEGTSNPNLYWYRQAAGRGLQLLFYSVGIGQISSEVPQNLSASRPQDRQFILSSKKLLLSDSGFYLCAWSLTGKENSPLHFGNGTRLTVT.

Turning to this clone: The sample has other DNA sequences that encode this CDR3 too. The V and J genes are TRBV18 and TRBJ2-7, with D perhaps matching TRBD2 (5 bases). The length of the CDR3 is 13 residues. Germline CDR1 reads KGHSH; CDR2 reads LQKENI. With 2 bases removed from V and 2 bases from J, the gap between germline ends came to 7 bases. The CDR3 reads CASSPSGTYEQYF. The CDR3 region has the DNA TGTGCCAGCTCACCATCGGGGACCTACGAGCAGTACTTC.

The rearrangement links TRBV28 to TRBJ1-3; TRBD1 might be the D (5 bases). This CDR3 has 15 residues. The germline V gene has CDR1 MDHEN and CDR2 SYDVKM. V lost 2 bases, J lost 0 bases, and 8 bases lay in between. The CDR3 DNA sequence: TGTGCCAGCAGTTTAAGACAGTTCTCTGGAAACACCATATATTTT. This encodes CASSLRQFSGNTIYF.

The V call is TRBV2, the J call TRBJ1-3, with 8 bases that match TRBD1. Germline CDR1 and CDR2: SNHLY and FYNNEI. The CDR3 covers 15 residues. The V and J ends lost 5 bases and 0 bases, in that order; junction bases with no gene match: 3. CDR3 amino acids: CASSKTGVSGNTIYF. The CDR3 bases are TGTGCCAGCAGTAAGACAGGGGTCTCTGGAAACACCATATATTTT.

The chain is built from TRBV5-1 and TRBJ2-2; TRBD2 aligns across 8 bases. Germline V gene sequence: CDR1 SGHRS, CDR2 YFSETQ. The CDR3 runs 16 residues. The ends lost 0 bases at V and 5 bases at J; junction bases unmatched: 6. DNA of the CDR3: TGCGCCAGCAGCTTGGGATGGGCTAGCGGGACCGGGGAGCTGTTTTTT. Its protein is CASSLGWASGTGELFF.

CDR3 sequence: CATGGRNTGELFF. CDR3 DNA sequence: TGTGCCACAGGGGGCAGGAACACCGGGGAGCTGTTTTTT. The V and J genes are TRBV7-8 and TRBJ2-2; TRBD1 matches at 8 bases. The junction had 2 bases not matched to a gene; V was cut back by 10 bases and J by 1 base. Germline lookup yields CDR1 SGHVS and CDR2 FQNEAQ. The CDR3 loop spans 13 amino acids.

V gene TRBV2 combines with J gene TRBJ2-6, with unresolved D. Germline V gene data show CDR1 as SNHLY and CDR2 as FYNNEI. The ends were cut back, 3 bases at V and 0 bases at J, with 9 bases in the middle. This CDR3 has 16 residues. DNA for the CDR3: TGTGCCAGCAGTGAGGCAGGCTTCTCTGGGGCCAACGTCCTGACTTTC. This encodes CASSEAGFSGANVLTF.

This chain connects TRBV7-2 to TRBJ1-1, with 7 bases lining up with TRBD1. The junction had 3 bases not matched to a gene; V was cut back by 5 bases and J by 0 bases. The germline gives CDR1 SGHTA, CDR2 FQGNSA. CDR3 length: 14 residues. CDR3 residues: CASSPDRMNTEAFF. The CDR3 coding sequence is TGTGCCAGCAGCCCGGACAGGATGAACACTGAAGCTTTCTTT.

The rearrangement links TRBV19 to TRBJ2-3, with D perhaps being TRBD1 or TRBD2 (5 bases each). Germline values: CDR1 LNHDA, CDR2 SQIVND (reference sequence). The CDR3 consists of 16 residues. Trimming left V 6 bases short and J 6 bases short, with 22 bases between. The chain's CDR3 is CASRGTFGLSPDTQYF. The CDR3 DNA is TGTGCCAGTAGGGGGACGTTCGGGCTGAGTCCGGATACGCAGTATTTT. The full variable domain, in which reference TRBV19 and TRBJ2-3 provide the parts outside the CDR3, is DGGITQSPKYLFRKEGQNVTLSCEQNLNHDAMYWYRQDPGQGLRLIYYSQIVNDFQKGDIAEGYSVSREKKESFPLTVTSAQKNPTAFYLCASRGTFGLSPDTQYFGPGTRLTVL.

V usage is TRBV27 and J usage is TRBJ2-1; either TRBD1 or TRBD2 may supply D (6 bases each). Germline loops: CDR1 MNHEY, CDR2 SMNVEV (reference sequence). V dropped 6 bases and J dropped 6 bases, with 21 bases sitting between them. This CDR3 has 16 amino acids. CDR3 nucleotide sequence: TGTGCCAGCAGCCCAGGGGACTTGCGTTCTGCCAATGAGCAGTTCTTC. It codes for CASSPGDLRSANEQFF.

Details on this clone: The DNA is omitted, as the CDR3 cannot be located on it reliably, and the CDR3 follows TCRdb's listing. This rearrangement joins TRBV5-4 to TRBJ1-1. The CDR3 length equals 12 residues, ends included. The V gene's germline CDR1 is SGHNT and CDR2 YYREEE (reference sequence). The CDR3: CASSLVGLGSFF.

CDR3 bases: TGTGCCAGCAGTTTAGGGGTAGGGGGTTCACCCCTCCACTTT. This sequence encodes CASSLGVGGSPLHF. This chain uses TRBV27 with TRBJ1-6, with D possibly TRBD1 on 6 matching bases. V lost 2 bases, J lost 9 bases, and 11 bases lay in between. From germline, CDR1 is MNHEY and CDR2 SMNVEV (reference sequence). CDR3 size: 14 residues.

This clone was counted once. The chain is built from TRBV5-4 and TRBJ1-4; D gene ambiguous. The germline V gene has CDR1 SGHNT and CDR2 YYREEE (reference sequence). This CDR3 is built from 15 residues. V was shortened by 3 bases and J by 0 bases, with 9 bases between the two germline ends. This CDR3 reads CASSSDGPTNEKLFF. The CDR3 DNA is TGTGCCAGCAGCTCCGACGGACCAACTAATGAAAAACTGTTTTTT. Supplemented by reference TRBV5-4 and TRBJ1-4, the full variable domain reads ETGVTQSPTHLIKTRGQQVTLRCSSQSGHNTVSWYQQALGQGPQFIFQYYREEENGRGNFPPRFSGLQFPNYSSELNVNALELDDSALYLCASSSDGPTNEKLFFGSGTQLSVL.

The V gene is TRBV5-1, the J gene TRBJ2-7; the D gene is possibly TRBD1 (6 bases). Looked up from germline, CDR1 is SGHRS and CDR2 is YFSETQ. The CDR3 extends over 14 amino acids. Between the trimmed V and J ends, which lost 4 bases and 0 bases, there was a span of 11 bases. Here the CDR3 DNA reads TGCGCCAGCAGCCCGGGACACAGCTCCTACGAGCAGTACTTC. Amino acid sequence: CASSPGHSSYEQYF.